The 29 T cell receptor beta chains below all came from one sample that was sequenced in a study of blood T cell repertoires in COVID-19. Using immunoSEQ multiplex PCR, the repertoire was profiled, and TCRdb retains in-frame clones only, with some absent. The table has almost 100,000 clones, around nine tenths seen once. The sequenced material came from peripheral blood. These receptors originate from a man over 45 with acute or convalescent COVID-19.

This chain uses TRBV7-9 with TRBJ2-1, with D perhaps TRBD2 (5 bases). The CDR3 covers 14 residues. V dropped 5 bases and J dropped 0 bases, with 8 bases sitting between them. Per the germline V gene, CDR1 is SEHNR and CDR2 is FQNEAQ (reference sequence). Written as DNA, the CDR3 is TGTGCCAGCAGCGGAGGTCCCTCCTACAATGAGCAGTTCTTC. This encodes CASSGGPSYNEQFF.

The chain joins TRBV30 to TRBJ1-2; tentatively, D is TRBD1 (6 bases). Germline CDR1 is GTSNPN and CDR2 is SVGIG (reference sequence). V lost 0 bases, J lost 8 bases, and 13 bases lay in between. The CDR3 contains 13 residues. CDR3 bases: TGTGCCTGGAGTGTAGGCAGGGGAGGGGGCTACACCTTC. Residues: CAWSVGRGGGYTF.

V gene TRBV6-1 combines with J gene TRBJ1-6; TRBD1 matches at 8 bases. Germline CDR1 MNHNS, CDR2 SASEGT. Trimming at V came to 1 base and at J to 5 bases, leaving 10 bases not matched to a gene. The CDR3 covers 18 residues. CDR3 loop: CASSEDSGRGRNNSPLHF. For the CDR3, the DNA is TGTGCCAGCAGTGAAGACTCGGGCAGGGGGCGGAATAATTCACCCCTCCACTTT.

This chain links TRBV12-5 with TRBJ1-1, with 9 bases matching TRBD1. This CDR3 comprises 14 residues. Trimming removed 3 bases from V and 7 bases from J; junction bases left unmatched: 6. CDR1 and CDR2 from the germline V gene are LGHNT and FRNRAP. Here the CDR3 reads CASGFRDRASEAFF. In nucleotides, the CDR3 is TGTGCTAGTGGTTTCCGGGACAGGGCGAGTGAAGCTTTCTTT.

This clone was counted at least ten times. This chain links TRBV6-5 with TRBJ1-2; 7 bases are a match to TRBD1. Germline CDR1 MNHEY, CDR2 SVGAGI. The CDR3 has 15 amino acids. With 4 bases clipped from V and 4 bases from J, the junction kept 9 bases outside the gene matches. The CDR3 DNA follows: TGTGCCAGCAGTTCACAGGGGCACGACGGCTATGGCTACACCTTC. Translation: CASSSQGHDGYGYTF.

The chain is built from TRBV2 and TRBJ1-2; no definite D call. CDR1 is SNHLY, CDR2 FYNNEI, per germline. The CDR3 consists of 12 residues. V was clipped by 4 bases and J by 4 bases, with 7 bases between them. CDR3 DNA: TGTGCCAGCAGTGTCTTATTCTATGGCTACACCTTC. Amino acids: CASSVLFYGYTF. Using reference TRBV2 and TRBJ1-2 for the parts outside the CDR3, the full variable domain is EPEVTQTPSHQVTQMGQEVILRCVPISNHLYFYWYRQILGQKVEFLVSFYNNEISEKSEIFDDQFSVERPDGSNFTLKIRSTKLEDSAMYFCASSVLFYGYTFGSGTRLTVV.

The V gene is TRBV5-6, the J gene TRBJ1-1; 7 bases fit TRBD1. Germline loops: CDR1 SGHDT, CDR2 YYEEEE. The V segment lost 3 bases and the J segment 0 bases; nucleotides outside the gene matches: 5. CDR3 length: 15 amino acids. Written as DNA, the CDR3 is TGTGCCAGCAGCTCGACAGGGTCGATGAACACTGAAGCTTTCTTT. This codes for CASSSTGSMNTEAFF. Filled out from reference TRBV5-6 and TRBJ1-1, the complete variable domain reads DAGVTQSPTHLIKTRGQQVTLRCSPKSGHDTVSWYQQALGQGPQFIFQYYEEEERQRGNFPDRFSGHQFPNYSSELNVNALLLGDSALYLCASSSTGSMNTEAFFGQGTRLTVV.

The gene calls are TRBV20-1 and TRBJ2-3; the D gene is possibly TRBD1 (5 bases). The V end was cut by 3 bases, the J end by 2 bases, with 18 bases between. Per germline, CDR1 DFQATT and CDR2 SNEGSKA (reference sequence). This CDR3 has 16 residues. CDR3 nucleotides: TGCAGTGCTAGTCCGTATGGGGCGACACCCACAGATACGCAGTATTTT. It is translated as CSASPYGATPTDTQYF.

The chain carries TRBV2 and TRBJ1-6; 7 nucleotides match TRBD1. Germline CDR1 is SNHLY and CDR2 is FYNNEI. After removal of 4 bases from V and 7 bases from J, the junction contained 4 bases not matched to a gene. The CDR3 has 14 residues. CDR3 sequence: CASSVDRRNSPLHF. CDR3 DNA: TGTGCCAGCAGTGTGGACAGGCGGAATTCACCCCTCCACTTT.

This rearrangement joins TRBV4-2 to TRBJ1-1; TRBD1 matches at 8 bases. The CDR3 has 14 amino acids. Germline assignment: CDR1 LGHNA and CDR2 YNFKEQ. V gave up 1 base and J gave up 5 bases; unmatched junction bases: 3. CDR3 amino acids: CASSQGTGKTEAFF. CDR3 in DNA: TGTGCCAGCAGCCAAGGGACAGGGAAAACTGAAGCTTTCTTT.

In DNA form, the CDR3 reads TGCGCCAGCAGCCCAGGGACAGGGGGTGATGAAAAACTGTTTTTT. Residues: CASSPGTGGDEKLFF. The rearrangement links TRBV5-1 to TRBJ1-4, with 11 bases fitting TRBD1. Germline V gene data show CDR1 as SGHRS and CDR2 as YFSETQ. V gave up 4 bases and J gave up 6 bases; unmatched junction bases: 5. This CDR3 region has 15 residues. The entire variable domain, with the rest obtained from reference TRBV5-1 and TRBJ1-4, is as follows: KAGVTQTPRYLIKTRGQQVTLSCSPISGHRSVSWYQQTPGQGLQFLFEYFSETQRNKGNFPGRFSGRQFSNSRSEMNVSTLELGDSALYLCASSPGTGGDEKLFFGSGTQLSVL.

The CDR3 DNA reads TGTGCCAGCAGCTTTATCTCGCGGGCTGATGGAAAACTGTTTTTT. Its translation: CASSFISRADGKLFF. The rearrangement uses TRBV5-6 and TRBJ1-4, with unresolved D. The germline CDR1 and CDR2 sequences are SGHDT and YYEEEE. V gave up 2 bases and J gave up 10 bases, with 18 bases separating them. The CDR3 is 15 amino acids.

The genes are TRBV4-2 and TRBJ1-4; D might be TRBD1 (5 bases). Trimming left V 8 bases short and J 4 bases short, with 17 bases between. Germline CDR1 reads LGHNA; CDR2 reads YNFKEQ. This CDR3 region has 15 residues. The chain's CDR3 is CASASLGQGNEKLFF. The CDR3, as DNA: TGTGCCAGCGCCTCCCTGGGGCAGGGTAATGAAAAACTGTTTTTT.

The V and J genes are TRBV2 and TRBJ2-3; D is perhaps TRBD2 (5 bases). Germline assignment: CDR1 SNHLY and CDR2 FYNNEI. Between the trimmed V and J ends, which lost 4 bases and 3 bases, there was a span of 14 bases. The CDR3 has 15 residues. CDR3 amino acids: CASSVRGSGTDTQYF. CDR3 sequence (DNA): TGTGCCAGCAGTGTAAGAGGGAGTGGGACAGATACGCAGTATTTT.

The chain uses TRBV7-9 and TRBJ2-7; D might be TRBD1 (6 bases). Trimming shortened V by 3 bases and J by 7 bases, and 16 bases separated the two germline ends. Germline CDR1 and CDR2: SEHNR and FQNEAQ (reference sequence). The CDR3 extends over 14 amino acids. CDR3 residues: CASSFHRDTGEQYF. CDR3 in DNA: TGTGCCAGCAGCTTTCACCGGGACACCGGGGAGCAGTACTTC.

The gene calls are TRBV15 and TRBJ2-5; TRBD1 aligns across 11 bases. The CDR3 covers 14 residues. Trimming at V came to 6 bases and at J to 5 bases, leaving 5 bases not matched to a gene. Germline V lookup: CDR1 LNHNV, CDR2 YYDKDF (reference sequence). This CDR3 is CATSLGTGGETQYF. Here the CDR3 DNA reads TGTGCCACCAGTCTCGGGACAGGGGGTGAGACCCAGTACTTC.

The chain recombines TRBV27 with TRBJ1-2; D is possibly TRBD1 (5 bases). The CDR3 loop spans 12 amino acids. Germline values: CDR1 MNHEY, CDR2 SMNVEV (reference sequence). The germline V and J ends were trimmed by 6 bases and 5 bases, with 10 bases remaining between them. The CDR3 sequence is CASRDGGYGYTF. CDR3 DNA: TGTGCCAGCAGAGATGGGGGGTATGGCTACACCTTC.

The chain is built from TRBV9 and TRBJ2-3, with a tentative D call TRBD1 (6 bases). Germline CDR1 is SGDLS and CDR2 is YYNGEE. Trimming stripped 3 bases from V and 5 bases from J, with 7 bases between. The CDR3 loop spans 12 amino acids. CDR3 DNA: TGTGCCAGCAGCGGAGGGGGAGATACGCAGTATTTT. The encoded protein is CASSGGGDTQYF.

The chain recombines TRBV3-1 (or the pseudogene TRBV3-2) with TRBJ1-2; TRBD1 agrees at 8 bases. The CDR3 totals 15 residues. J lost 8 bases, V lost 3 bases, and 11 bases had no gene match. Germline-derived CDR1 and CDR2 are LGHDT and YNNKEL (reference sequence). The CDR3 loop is CASSQGDRQLRGYTF. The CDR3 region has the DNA TGTGCCAGCAGCCAGGGGGACAGGCAGCTTAGAGGCTACACCTTC.

In DNA form, the CDR3 reads TGTGCCAGCAGCAGTTGGGGTGGGACAGGACGGTTTGCTTTCTTT. It translates to CASSSWGGTGRFAFF. J is TRBJ1-1 and V is TRBV6-5, with 8 nucleotides matching TRBD1. Trimming took 6 bases from V and 11 from J; bases not matched to a gene: 17. The CDR3 is 15 amino acids. Germline values: CDR1 MNHEY, CDR2 SVGAGI.

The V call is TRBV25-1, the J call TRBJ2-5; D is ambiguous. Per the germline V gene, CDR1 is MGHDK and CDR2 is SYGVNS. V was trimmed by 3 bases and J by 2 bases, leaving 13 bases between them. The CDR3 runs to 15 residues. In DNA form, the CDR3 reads TGTGCCAGCAGTGACCCCACAGAGATACAAGAGACCCAGTACTTC. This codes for CASSDPTEIQETQYF.

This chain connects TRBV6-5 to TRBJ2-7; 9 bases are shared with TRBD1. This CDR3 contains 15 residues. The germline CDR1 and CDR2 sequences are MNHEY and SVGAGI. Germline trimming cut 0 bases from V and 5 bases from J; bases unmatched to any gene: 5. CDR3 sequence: CASSYSRDRAHEQYF. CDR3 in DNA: TGTGCCAGCAGTTACTCGAGGGACAGGGCCCACGAGCAGTACTTC.

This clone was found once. The CDR3 spells CATGPRGGNTEAFF. The DNA for the CDR3 is TGTGCCACAGGCCCGCGAGGGGGGAACACTGAAGCTTTCTTT. The rearrangement links TRBV10-3 to TRBJ1-1, with a possible D match to TRBD1 (6 bases). Germline CDR1 and CDR2: ENHRY and SYGVKD. The CDR3 sequence is 14 residues long. Trimming took 10 bases from V and 1 from J, leaving 16 bases between them.

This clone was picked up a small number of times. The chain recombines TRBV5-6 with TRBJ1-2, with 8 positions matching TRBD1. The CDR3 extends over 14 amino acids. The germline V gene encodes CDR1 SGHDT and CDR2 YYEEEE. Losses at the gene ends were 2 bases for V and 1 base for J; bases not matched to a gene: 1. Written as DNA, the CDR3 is TGTGCCAGCAGCTTACAGGGGGGTAACTATGGCTACACCTTC. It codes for CASSLQGGNYGYTF.

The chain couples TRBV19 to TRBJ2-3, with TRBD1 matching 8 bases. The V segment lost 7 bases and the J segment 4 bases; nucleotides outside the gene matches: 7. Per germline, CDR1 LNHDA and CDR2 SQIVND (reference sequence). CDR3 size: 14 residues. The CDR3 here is CASKPGGASDTQYF. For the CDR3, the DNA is TGTGCCAGTAAGCCAGGGGGCGCTTCAGATACGCAGTATTTT.

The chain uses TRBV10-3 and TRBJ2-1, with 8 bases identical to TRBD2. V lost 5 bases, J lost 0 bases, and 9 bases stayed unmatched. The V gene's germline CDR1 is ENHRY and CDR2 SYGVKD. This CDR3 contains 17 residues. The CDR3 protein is CAISTTLAGTSYNEQFF. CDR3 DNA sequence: TGTGCCATCAGTACGACCTTAGCGGGGACCTCCTACAATGAGCAGTTCTTC.

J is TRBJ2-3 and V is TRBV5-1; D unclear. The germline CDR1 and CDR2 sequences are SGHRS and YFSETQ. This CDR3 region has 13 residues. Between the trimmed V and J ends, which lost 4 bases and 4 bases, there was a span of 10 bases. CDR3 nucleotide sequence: TGCGCCAGCAGCCATAAACAAGCAGATACGCAGTATTTT. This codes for CASSHKQADTQYF. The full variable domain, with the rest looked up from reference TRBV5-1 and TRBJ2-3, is KAGVTQTPRYLIKTRGQQVTLSCSPISGHRSVSWYQQTPGQGLQFLFEYFSETQRNKGNFPGRFSGRQFSNSRSEMNVSTLELGDSALYLCASSHKQADTQYFGPGTRLTVL.

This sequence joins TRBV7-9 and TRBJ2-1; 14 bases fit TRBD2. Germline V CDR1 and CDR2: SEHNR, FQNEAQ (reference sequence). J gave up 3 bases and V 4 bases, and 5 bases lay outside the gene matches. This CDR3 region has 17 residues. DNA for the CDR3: TGTGCCAGCAGCTCGGGACTAGCGGGAGATTTCTACAATGAGCAGTTCTTC. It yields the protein CASSSGLAGDFYNEQFF.

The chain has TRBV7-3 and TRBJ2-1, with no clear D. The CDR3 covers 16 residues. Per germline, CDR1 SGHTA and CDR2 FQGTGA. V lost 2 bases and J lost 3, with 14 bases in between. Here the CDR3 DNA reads TGTGCCAGCAGCTTAGGGCTCTACCTGAACTACAATGAGCAGTTCTTC. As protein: CASSLGLYLNYNEQFF. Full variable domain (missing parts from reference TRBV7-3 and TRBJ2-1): GAGVSQTPSNKVTEKGKYVELRCDPISGHTALYWYRQSLGQGPEFLIYFQGTGAADDSGLPNDRFFAVRPEGSVSTLKIQRTERGDSAVYLCASSLGLYLNYNEQFFGPGTRLTVL.